This entry concerns a single TCR beta chain. Its antigen remains unidentified. Vbeta (60) and Jbeta (13) primers were used in the PCR. The method was immunoSEQ multiplex PCR; TCRdb's version includes in-frame clones alone and lacks a portion of them. Of more than 150,000 clones listed, roughly four fifths were seen once; the top ten hold about 1.4%. Donors sampled were nominally healthy, though unrecorded immune exposures were likely. This sample is part of a study of cytomegalovirus exposure and HLA in healthy donors. Study-wide findings and caveats: The likely explanation for a cluster of highly shared sequence variants was sequencing artifact. Later analysis identified several of the most significant clusters that appeared linked to common viral pathogens.

This clonotype originated in a man aged 40-50 years in good health and CMV-seronegative. Sequenced sample: PBMCs.

For the CDR3, the DNA is TGCGCCAGCAGCGAGACAGGGCCCCCTTACAATGAGCAGTTCTTC. Amino acid sequence: CASSETGPPYNEQFF. The genes are TRBV5-1 and TRBJ2-1, with 7 bases fitting TRBD1. In germline, CDR1 is SGHRS, CDR2 YFSETQ. J lost 4 bases, V lost 4 bases, and 8 bases had no gene match. The CDR3 is 15 amino acids. The full variable domain, with the rest looked up from reference TRBV5-1 and TRBJ2-1, is KAGVTQTPRYLIKTRGQQVTLSCSPISGHRSVSWYQQTPGQGLQFLFEYFSETQRNKGNFPGRFSGRQFSNSRSEMNVSTLELGDSALYLCASSETGPPYNEQFFGPGTRLTVL.